These 32 T cell receptor beta chains were sequenced from one sample in a study of T cell responses to AZD1222 COVID-19 vaccine. Profiled with immunoSEQ multiplex PCR; TCRdb holds only in-frame clones, not every one. The sample has around 20,000 clones, roughly 79% seen once. Sequenced here: peripheral blood, sampled 28 days after the second AZD1222 dose. Receptors were obtained from an adult who received the AZD1222 COVID-19 vaccine.

V gene TRBV6-5 combines with J gene TRBJ1-4, with TRBD1 identical over 9 bases. J was trimmed by 8 bases and V by 4 bases; bases with no gene match: 8. The CDR3 is made up of 15 amino acids. Germline values: CDR1 MNHEY, CDR2 SVGAGI. The CDR3: CASSSHRGQQEKLFF. The CDR3 DNA reads TGTGCCAGCAGTTCCCACAGGGGGCAGCAGGAAAAACTGTTTTTT.

The V gene is TRBV7-2, the J gene TRBJ2-5; D is perhaps TRBD2 (6 bases). The CDR3 totals 17 residues. Per the germline V gene, CDR1 is SGHTA and CDR2 is FQGNSA. Trimming took off 2 bases at V and 0 bases at J, with 16 bases between the two ends. For the CDR3, the DNA is TGTGCCAGCAGCTTACTATCGCGGGGTAGGTACCAAGAGACCCAGTACTTC. Its protein is CASSLLSRGRYQETQYF. The full variable domain, completed using reference TRBV7-2 and TRBJ2-5, is GAGVSQSPSNKVTEKGKDVELRCDPISGHTALYWYRQSLGQGLEFLIYFQGNSAPDKSGLPSDRFSAERTGGSVSTLTIQRTQQEDSAVYLCASSLLSRGRYQETQYFGPGTRLLVL.

The chain employs TRBV5-6 and TRBJ2-1; 7 bases are shared with TRBD2. The CDR3 spans 15 residues. J was trimmed by 6 bases and V by 4 bases; bases with no gene match: 10. Germline CDR1 reads SGHDT; CDR2 reads YYEEEE. The CDR3 loop reads CASSTTSAGFNEQFF. CDR3 coding DNA: TGTGCCAGCAGCACAACTAGCGCGGGGTTCAATGAGCAGTTCTTC.

This chain uses TRBV2 with TRBJ1-5; D is ambiguous. CDR1 SNHLY and CDR2 FYNNEI come from the germline V gene. The CDR3 is 15 amino acids. V lost 6 bases and J 5 bases, leaving 17 bases between the germline ends. CDR3 amino acids: CASSASSGVYQPQHF. DNA for the CDR3: TGTGCCAGCAGCGCCTCTAGTGGGGTCTATCAGCCCCAGCATTTT.

The chain combines TRBV29-1 with TRBJ1-4, with D perhaps matching TRBD1 (6 bases). The germline gives CDR1 SQVTM, CDR2 ANQGSEA. Trimming took 3 bases from V and 6 from J, leaving 11 bases between them. The length of the CDR3 is 13 residues. CDR3 DNA: TGCAGCGTTGAGGGGGGGGCGGATGAAAAACTGTTTTTT. This sequence encodes CSVEGGADEKLFF. The entire variable domain, with the rest obtained from reference TRBV29-1 and TRBJ1-4, is as follows: SAVISQKPSRDICQRGTSLTIQCQVDSQVTMMFWYRQQPGQSLTLIATANQGSEATYESGFVIDKFPISRPNLTFSTLTVSNMSPEDSSIYLCSVEGGADEKLFFGSGTQLSVL.

V gene TRBV11-3 combines with J gene TRBJ2-1, with D possibly TRBD2 on 6 matching bases. The V gene's germline CDR1 is SGHNT and CDR2 YENEEA. The CDR3 is made up of 17 amino acids. V dropped 5 bases and J dropped 0 bases, with 17 bases sitting between them. The CDR3: CASSRGRGESSYNEQFF. The CDR3 nucleotides read TGTGCCAGCAGCCGCGGACGCGGGGAAAGCTCCTACAATGAGCAGTTCTTC. Drawing the rest from reference TRBV11-3 and TRBJ2-1, the complete variable domain is EAGVVQSPRYKIIEKKQPVAFWCNPISGHNTLYWYLQNLGQGPELLIRYENEEAVDDSQLPKDRFSAERLKGVDSTLKIQPAELGDSAVYLCASSRGRGESSYNEQFFGPGTRLTVL.

V is TRBV12-5 and J is TRBJ2-7; 7 bases align to TRBD2. CDR1 is LGHNT and CDR2 is FRNRAP in the germline V gene. This CDR3 has 14 residues. V shed 1 base and J 3 bases; nucleotides not matched to a gene: 3. CDR3: CASGLGGSYYEQYF. The CDR3 DNA sequence: TGTGCTAGTGGTTTGGGCGGGAGCTACTACGAGCAGTACTTC.

This rearrangement joins TRBV5-4 to TRBJ2-5; possible D gene TRBD2, 6 bases. Germline assignment: CDR1 SGHNT and CDR2 YYREEE (reference sequence). This CDR3 has 15 amino acids. The V gene lost 0 bases and the J gene lost 5 bases, with 14 bases spanning the gap. CDR3 DNA sequence: TGTGCCAGCAGCTTGGGGAGGCGGGACGGTGAGACCCAGTACTTC. Translating gives CASSLGRRDGETQYF.

The CDR3 loop reads CASRNRGKKLFF. The CDR3 nucleotides are TGTGCCAGCAGGAACAGGGGAAAAAAACTGTTTTTT. The rearrangement joins TRBV12-3 or TRBV12-4 to TRBJ1-4; 7 nucleotides match TRBD1. The CDR3 is 12 amino acids. The trim removed 6 bases at V and 9 bases at J, leaving 4 bases unmatched.

The chain has TRBV29-1 and TRBJ1-1; a weak D match, TRBD1 (5 bases). Trimming removed 4 bases at V and 4 bases at J, with 19 bases between. This CDR3 contains 15 residues. Per germline, CDR1 SQVTM and CDR2 ANQGSEA. The CDR3: CSVVEEALGGTEAFF. CDR3 in DNA: TGCAGCGTTGTAGAGGAGGCTCTGGGGGGCACTGAAGCTTTCTTT.

CDR3 sequence reads: CASSGRLAGADTQYF. DNA for the CDR3: TGCGCCAGCAGCGGCCGACTAGCGGGGGCCGATACGCAGTATTTT. V usage is TRBV5-1 and J usage is TRBJ2-3, with 12 bases fitting TRBD2. Germline-derived CDR1 and CDR2 are SGHRS and YFSETQ. The CDR3 extends over 15 amino acids. The trim removed 4 bases at V and 6 bases at J, leaving 6 bases unmatched. Together with reference TRBV5-1 and TRBJ2-3, the CDR3 gives the full variable domain: KAGVTQTPRYLIKTRGQQVTLSCSPISGHRSVSWYQQTPGQGLQFLFEYFSETQRNKGNFPGRFSGRQFSNSRSEMNVSTLELGDSALYLCASSGRLAGADTQYFGPGTRLTVL.

The table lists this clone with a count of one. The chain uses TRBV5-6 and TRBJ1-5; D uncertain. Germline lookup yields CDR1 SGHDT and CDR2 YYEEEE. The CDR3 has 15 amino acids. V was shortened by 2 bases and J by 5 bases, with 14 bases between the two germline ends. The CDR3 DNA reads as TGTGCCAGCAGCTTTGGTTTCGGCAGTGATCAGCCCCAGCATTTT. It specifies CASSFGFGSDQPQHF.

The chain couples TRBV9 to TRBJ2-1; the D is unclear. V lost 4 bases to trimming and J lost 7 bases, with 15 bases between them. Germline CDR1 is SGDLS and CDR2 is YYNGEE. This CDR3 is 14 amino acids long. The CDR3 DNA reads as TGTGCCAGCAGCCTCCTTCCTCAAGAAAATGAGCAGTTCTTC. Translation: CASSLLPQENEQFF.

This sequence joins TRBV9 and TRBJ2-5; unclear D gene. V was pared by 4 bases and J by 0 bases, with 19 bases between. Germline V gene data show CDR1 as SGDLS and CDR2 as YYNGEE. This CDR3 region has 17 residues. CDR3 DNA sequence: TGTGCCAGCAGCCCTCGTAGTCCCAGACCGTACCAAGAGACCCAGTACTTC. It yields the protein CASSPRSPRPYQETQYF. Supplemented by reference TRBV9 and TRBJ2-5, the full variable domain reads DSGVTQTPKHLITATGQRVTLRCSPRSGDLSVYWYQQSLDQGLQFLIQYYNGEERAKGNILERFSAQQFPDLHSELNLSSLELGDSALYFCASSPRSPRPYQETQYFGPGTRLLVL.

The CDR3: CASSPTGGETGYTF. CDR3 bases: TGTGCCAGCTCACCTACAGGGGGGGAAACTGGCTACACCTTC. The V call is TRBV18, the J call TRBJ1-2, with TRBD1 matching over 8 bases. V shed 3 bases, J shed 7 bases, and the junction held 7 bases outside the gene matches. The CDR3 length is 14 residues. Germline loops: CDR1 KGHSH, CDR2 LQKENI.

The J gene is TRBJ2-2, the V gene TRBV4-3, with 7 bases fitting TRBD1. Germline values: CDR1 LGHNA, CDR2 YSLEER. This CDR3 is 18 amino acids long. After removal of 0 bases from V and 1 base from J, the junction contained 8 bases not matched to a gene. This CDR3 is CASSQEAQGVLNTGELFF. CDR3 nucleotide sequence: TGCGCCAGCAGCCAAGAAGCCCAGGGGGTTTTGAACACCGGGGAGCTGTTTTTT.

The rearrangement uses TRBV15 and TRBJ2-7, with 8 positions matching TRBD1. The trim removed 2 bases at V and 9 bases at J, leaving 12 bases unmatched. Germline V gene lookup returns CDR1 LNHNV and CDR2 YYDKDF (reference sequence). The CDR3 consists of 15 residues. CDR3 sequence (DNA): TGTGCCACCAGCAGATATCCTGGACAGGGCGTCGCGCAGTACTTC. It encodes CATSRYPGQGVAQYF.

The rearrangement links TRBV7-2 to TRBJ2-2; 16 bases match TRBD2. The CDR3 is 18 residues long. The V segment lost 0 bases and the J segment 6 bases; nucleotides outside the gene matches: 4. Germline V gives CDR1 SGHTA, CDR2 FQGNSA. The CDR3 DNA follows: TGTGCCAGCAGCTTAGCGGGACTAGCGGGAGGGCTAGCCGGGGAGCTGTTTTTT. Residues: CASSLAGLAGGLAGELFF. Full variable domain (remainder filled in from reference TRBV7-2 and TRBJ2-2): GAGVSQSPSNKVTEKGKDVELRCDPISGHTALYWYRQSLGQGLEFLIYFQGNSAPDKSGLPSDRFSAERTGGSVSTLTIQRTQQEDSAVYLCASSLAGLAGGLAGELFFGEGSRLTVL.

The chain has TRBV30 and TRBJ1-1; D perhaps matches TRBD1 (5 bases). Per the germline V gene, CDR1 is GTSNPN and CDR2 is SVGIG (reference sequence). V lost 7 bases and J 0 bases, leaving 12 bases between the germline ends. The CDR3 is made up of 13 amino acids. The CDR3 is CAFGRGMNTEAFF. CDR3 DNA sequence: TGTGCCTTTGGACGGGGGATGAACACTGAAGCTTTCTTT.

The J gene is TRBJ1-2, the V gene TRBV19; no reliable D call. With 6 bases removed from V and 0 bases from J, the gap between germline ends came to 20 bases. In germline, CDR1 is LNHDA, CDR2 SQIVND (reference sequence). The CDR3 totals 17 residues. The CDR3 protein is CASSIAGVGLTNYGYTF. CDR3 sequence (DNA): TGTGCCAGTAGCATCGCCGGGGTTGGGCTAACTAACTATGGCTACACCTTC.

J is TRBJ2-7 and V is TRBV27; 7 nucleotides match TRBD2. Trimming cost V 2 bases and J 7 bases; bases outside gene matches: 20. Germline CDR1 reads MNHEY; CDR2 reads SMNVEV (reference sequence). The CDR3 length is 18 residues. This chain's CDR3 is CASSLNGGWAAPWGEQYF. DNA of the CDR3: TGTGCCAGCAGTTTAAACGGGGGGTGGGCAGCGCCCTGGGGGGAGCAGTACTTC.

This clone turned up a few times. This chain links TRBV19 with TRBJ2-7; 8 nucleotides line up with TRBD1. This CDR3 region has 13 residues. V shed 3 bases, J shed 2 bases, and the junction held 0 bases outside the gene matches. Germline-derived CDR1 and CDR2 are LNHDA and SQIVND (reference sequence). CDR3 protein: CASSMGQAYEQYF. In nucleotides, the CDR3 is TGTGCCAGTAGTATGGGACAGGCCTACGAGCAGTACTTC.

CDR3 DNA: TGTGCCAGCAGCCCGAGGCAGGACCCTCAAGAGACCCAGTACTTC. It yields the protein CASSPRQDPQETQYF. The rearrangement uses TRBV3-1 (or the pseudogene TRBV3-2) and TRBJ2-5; D ambiguous. V lost 4 bases and J 2 bases, leaving 14 bases between the germline ends. CDR1 and CDR2 (germline): LGHDT, YNNKEL (reference sequence). The CDR3 runs 15 residues.

The chain recombines TRBV23-1 with TRBJ2-5, with TRBD1 identical over 7 bases. TRBV23-1 is an ORF for which the function is uncertain. CDR3 length: 14 amino acids. The V and J ends lost 7 bases and 2 bases, in that order; junction bases with no gene match: 7. The CDR3 DNA is TGCGCCAGCATTCGGCGACAGGGACAAGAGACCCAGTACTTC. Protein product: CASIRRQGQETQYF.

The chain uses TRBV18 and TRBJ1-6; the D gene is possibly TRBD1 (5 bases). This CDR3 is 13 amino acids long. Per germline, CDR1 KGHSH and CDR2 LQKENI. V shed 2 bases and J shed 10 bases, with 9 bases lying between them. CDR3 loop: CASSPIGDSPLHF. In nucleotides, the CDR3 is TGTGCCAGCTCACCAATAGGGGACTCACCCCTCCACTTT. Variable domain in full (rest from reference TRBV18 and TRBJ1-6): NAGVMQNPRHLVRRRGQEARLRCSPMKGHSHVYWYRQLPEEGLKFMVYLQKENIIDESGMPKERFSAEFPKEGPSILRIQQVVRGDSAAYFCASSPIGDSPLHFGNGTRLTVT.

The chain is built from TRBV18 and TRBJ2-7; D may correspond to TRBD1 or TRBD2 (5 bases each). The CDR3 extends over 13 amino acids. Trimming took off 6 bases at V and 9 bases at J, with 18 bases between the two ends. CDR1 is KGHSH and CDR2 is LQKENI in the germline V gene. The CDR3 is CASSTDSSGPQYF. CDR3 DNA: TGTGCCAGCTCCACCGACAGTTCGGGGCCGCAGTACTTC.

V gene TRBV11-2 combines with J gene TRBJ2-7, with 9 bases aligning to TRBD1. Looked up from germline, CDR1 is SGHAT and CDR2 is FQNNGV. Germline trimming cut 3 bases from V and 6 bases from J; bases unmatched to any gene: 9. The CDR3 totals 15 residues. Here the CDR3 reads CASSFRTGVDAEQYF. CDR3 bases: TGTGCCAGCAGCTTTAGGACAGGGGTTGATGCCGAGCAGTACTTC. Drawing the rest from reference TRBV11-2 and TRBJ2-7, the complete variable domain is EAGVAQSPRYKIIEKRQSVAFWCNPISGHATLYWYQQILGQGPKLLIQFQNNGVVDDSQLPKDRFSAERLKGVDSTLKIQPAKLEDSAVYLCASSFRTGVDAEQYFGPGTRLTVT.

The chain couples TRBV5-1 to TRBJ1-5; no definite D call. The V end lost 0 bases, the J end lost 8 bases, and 15 bases lay between the germline ends. The germline gives CDR1 SGHRS, CDR2 YFSETQ. The CDR3 runs 15 residues. The chain's CDR3 is CASSLDPGSGEPQHF. For the CDR3, the DNA is TGCGCCAGCAGCTTGGACCCAGGCTCCGGGGAGCCCCAGCATTTT. Full variable domain (remainder filled in from reference TRBV5-1 and TRBJ1-5): KAGVTQTPRYLIKTRGQQVTLSCSPISGHRSVSWYQQTPGQGLQFLFEYFSETQRNKGNFPGRFSGRQFSNSRSEMNVSTLELGDSALYLCASSLDPGSGEPQHFGDGTRLSIL.

The genes are TRBV6-5 and TRBJ2-2; tentatively, D is TRBD1 or TRBD2 (5 bases each). Trimming cost V 8 bases and J 3 bases, with 13 bases left between them. This CDR3 spans 14 amino acids. In germline, CDR1 is MNHEY, CDR2 SVGAGI. CDR3 bases: TGTGCCAGCCGGGACGGAGACGACACCGGGGAGCTGTTTTTT. It codes for CASRDGDDTGELFF.

The V and J genes are TRBV5-1 and TRBJ1-1; D possibly corresponds to TRBD1 (5 bases). Germline V gene data show CDR1 as SGHRS and CDR2 as YFSETQ. The CDR3 runs 14 residues. Trimming left V 4 bases short and J 4 bases short, with 14 bases between. The CDR3 sequence: CASSTSTQGTEAFF. CDR3 sequence (DNA): TGCGCCAGCAGCACCTCGACCCAGGGCACTGAAGCTTTCTTT. Combining the CDR3 with reference TRBV5-1 and TRBJ1-1 gives the whole variable domain KAGVTQTPRYLIKTRGQQVTLSCSPISGHRSVSWYQQTPGQGLQFLFEYFSETQRNKGNFPGRFSGRQFSNSRSEMNVSTLELGDSALYLCASSTSTQGTEAFFGQGTRLTVV.

The V call is TRBV19, the J call TRBJ1-6; D is uncertain. The CDR3 covers 15 residues. V was pared by 1 base and J by 6 bases, with 10 bases between. Per germline, CDR1 LNHDA and CDR2 SQIVND (reference sequence). DNA for the CDR3: TGTGCCAGTAGTATAGGGCAGTCACCTAATTCACCCCTCCACTTT. Its translation is CASSIGQSPNSPLHF. Full variable domain (outside the CDR3, taken from reference TRBV19 and TRBJ1-6): DGGITQSPKYLFRKEGQNVTLSCEQNLNHDAMYWYRQDPGQGLRLIYYSQIVNDFQKGDIAEGYSVSREKKESFPLTVTSAQKNPTAFYLCASSIGQSPNSPLHFGNGTRLTVT.

This clone was seen once. This chain joins TRBV21-1 and TRBJ2-7; the table's D gene call, TRBD2, was not cross checked with the DNA. TRBV21-1 is an annotated pseudogene. The CDR3 contains 14 residues. The CDR3, as DNA: TGTGCCAGCAGCACAGAGGATTCGTGGTACGAGCAGTACTTC. Residues: CASSTEDSWYEQYF.